These 29 T cell receptor beta chains share one sample of origin, sequenced in a study of T-cell reconstitution after alpha-beta-depleted transplantation in children. During its preparation, the TCRbeta library received unique molecular identifiers. TCRdb itself ran the PCR reads through MiXCR, one entry per CDR3 protein. The data contain a few hundred thousand distinct CDR3 sequences, roughly 17% of them seen just once; the ten biggest clones take up approximately 29%. This specimen was PBMCs, mostly from graft donor cells, taken 360 days after TCRalphabeta/CD19-depleted stem cell transplant. The receptors were gathered from a boy in the first two years of life who had a stem cell transplant for Wiskott-Aldrich syndrome, so the T cells may come from the graft donor.

The chain carries TRBV6-2 or TRBV6-3 and TRBJ2-1, with TRBD2 matching 9 bases. V lost 2 bases and J lost 12; bases outside the gene matches: 8. This CDR3 is 14 amino acids long. Looked up from germline, CDR1 is MNHEY and CDR2 is SVGEGT. CDR3: CASSYGSVTSGQFF. The DNA of the CDR3 is TGTGCCAGCAGTTACGGATCCGTGACTAGCGGGCAGTTCTTC.

The genes are TRBV2 and TRBJ2-1; possible D gene TRBD1, 6 bases. The CDR3 has 11 residues. CDR1 is SNHLY and CDR2 is FYNNEI in the germline V gene. V lost 4 bases and J lost 14, with 12 bases in between. Here the CDR3 DNA reads TGTGCCAGCAGTGCTACAGGGAGTAAGTTCTTC. This codes for CASSATGSKFF.

The V and J genes are TRBV5-1 and TRBJ2-2; D is perhaps TRBD1 (5 bases). Germline V gene data show CDR1 as SGHRS and CDR2 as YFSETQ. Trimming pared 0 bases from V and 0 bases from J, leaving 9 bases between. This CDR3 is 16 amino acids long. The CDR3 region is CASSLGVTANTGELFF. The CDR3 DNA is TGCGCCAGCAGCTTGGGAGTGACAGCGAACACCGGGGAGCTGTTTTTT.

The chain has TRBV6-5 and TRBJ2-2; D remains unclear. The V gene lost 0 bases and the J gene lost 1 base, with 6 bases spanning the gap. The CDR3 covers 15 residues. Germline CDR1 MNHEY, CDR2 SVGAGI. This chain's CDR3 is CASSYSPGNTGELFF. CDR3 sequence (DNA): TGTGCCAGCAGTTACTCCCCAGGGAACACCGGGGAGCTGTTTTTT.

This clonotype turned up a few times. This sequence joins TRBV20-1 and TRBJ2-1; D is perhaps TRBD2 (5 bases). This CDR3 has 12 residues. CDR1 is DFQATT, CDR2 SNEGSKA, per germline (reference sequence). The V end was cut by 1 base, the J end by 7 bases, with 8 bases between. The CDR3 region is CSARVPGNEQFF. CDR3 bases: TGCAGTGCTAGAGTCCCGGGAAATGAGCAGTTCTTC.

This rearrangement joins TRBV4-2 to TRBJ2-7, with D tentatively TRBD2 (5 bases). The CDR3 is 16 residues long. From germline, CDR1 is LGHNA and CDR2 YNFKEQ. Trimming removed 5 bases at V and 2 bases at J, with 19 bases between. This CDR3 is CASSKIIGRGTYEQYF. The CDR3 DNA follows: TGTGCCAGCAGCAAGATAATAGGGAGAGGGACCTACGAGCAGTACTTC.

The chain couples TRBV12-3 or TRBV12-4 to TRBJ2-7; D assignment may be TRBD1 or TRBD2 (5 bases each). The V end lost 5 bases, the J end lost 0 bases, and 14 bases lay between the germline ends. This CDR3 has 15 residues. CDR3: CASSPGTGSSYEQYF. Written as DNA, the CDR3 is TGTGCCAGCAGTCCCGGGACGGGAAGCTCCTACGAGCAGTACTTC.

The sample holds a few counts of this clonotype. This chain joins TRBV10-3 and TRBJ2-2; 8 bases match TRBD1. The J segment lost 2 bases and the V segment lost 8 bases, leaving 7 bases of the junction unmatched. In germline, CDR1 is ENHRY, CDR2 SYGVKD. There are 15 residues in the CDR3. DNA of the CDR3: TGTGCCATCGGAAGGACAGGGATTAACACCGGGGAGCTGTTTTTT. Its translation: CAIGRTGINTGELFF.

This clonotype was seen a few times. The rearrangement links TRBV4-3 to TRBJ2-3; unclear D gene. This CDR3 spans 14 amino acids. Germline CDR1 is LGHNA and CDR2 is YSLEER. Trimming shortened V by 1 base and J by 3 bases, and 8 bases separated the two germline ends. The CDR3 is CASSQAQATDTQYF. As DNA, the CDR3 is TGCGCCAGCAGCCAAGCCCAGGCGACAGATACGCAGTATTTT.

This clonotype has only a few counts. J is TRBJ2-7 and V is TRBV6-5; D remains ambiguous. The CDR3 is made up of 14 amino acids. Germline V lookup: CDR1 MNHEY, CDR2 SVGAGI. Trimming stripped 0 bases from V and 10 bases from J, with 16 bases between. In DNA, the CDR3 is TGTGCCAGCAGTTACTCAGCAGAAGTAGCTCCCCAGTACTTC. This sequence encodes CASSYSAEVAPQYF.

This clonotype occurred many times. The chain employs TRBV29-1 and TRBJ2-1; no clear D. Between the trimmed V and J ends, which lost 3 bases and 2 bases, there was a span of 17 bases. CDR3 length equals 16 residues. Germline loops: CDR1 SQVTM, CDR2 ANQGSEA. CDR3 residues: CSVDGPISSAYNEQFF. CDR3 DNA sequence: TGCAGCGTTGACGGGCCCATTTCAAGCGCCTACAATGAGCAGTTCTTC.

This clonotype was counted between two and nine times. This chain connects TRBV9 to TRBJ2-7; possibly TRBD1 or TRBD2 for D (5 bases each). V was clipped by 2 bases and J by 2 bases, with 20 bases between them. CDR1 is SGDLS and CDR2 is YYNGEE in the germline V gene. This CDR3 comprises 17 residues. The CDR3 DNA sequence: TGTGCCAGCAGCGTCTCCCCCTCCGGGACGACCCCCTACGAGCAGTACTTC. Protein sequence: CASSVSPSGTTPYEQYF. Using reference TRBV9 and TRBJ2-7 for the parts outside the CDR3, the full variable domain is DSGVTQTPKHLITATGQRVTLRCSPRSGDLSVYWYQQSLDQGLQFLIQYYNGEERAKGNILERFSAQQFPDLHSELNLSSLELGDSALYFCASSVSPSGTTPYEQYFGPGTRLTVT.

The chain links TRBV4-2 to TRBJ2-1; D gene ambiguous. This CDR3 spans 16 amino acids. Trimming took off 2 bases at V and 0 bases at J, with 11 bases between the two ends. The germline V gene has CDR1 LGHNA and CDR2 YNFKEQ. CDR3 in amino acids: CASSQRLFSSYNEQFF. In DNA form, the CDR3 reads TGTGCCAGCAGCCAACGACTTTTTAGCTCCTACAATGAGCAGTTCTTC.

This chain uses TRBV4-1 with TRBJ2-5; D gene uncertain. The V gene lost 1 base and the J gene lost 5 bases, with 14 bases spanning the gap. This CDR3 has 15 amino acids. The V gene's germline CDR1 is MGHRA and CDR2 YSYEKL. The DNA for the CDR3 is TGCGCCAGCAGCCAAGGTCTTGGCGGATGGGAGACCCAGTACTTC. It specifies CASSQGLGGWETQYF.

This chain links TRBV6-1 with TRBJ2-1, with TRBD2 identical over 14 bases. Germline CDR1 reads MNHNS; CDR2 reads SASEGT. After removal of 6 bases from V and 3 bases from J, the junction contained 7 bases not matched to a gene. The CDR3 spans 17 residues. CDR3 sequence reads: CASRLVGTSGGYNEQFF. CDR3 in DNA: TGTGCCAGCAGACTTGTAGGGACTAGCGGGGGCTACAATGAGCAGTTCTTC.

The chain is built from TRBV25-1 and TRBJ2-1; 8 bases line up with TRBD1. Trimming removed 4 bases from V and 9 bases from J; junction bases left unmatched: 11. The CDR3 runs 15 residues. Germline CDR1 is MGHDK and CDR2 is SYGVNS. CDR3 sequence reads: CASSGYRGANSEQFF. The CDR3 DNA reads TGTGCCAGCAGTGGTTACAGGGGGGCCAACAGTGAGCAGTTCTTC.

This clonotype has a count of ten or more. This chain connects TRBV7-9 to TRBJ2-5, with no clear D. Trimming took 2 bases from V and 1 from J, leaving 8 bases between them. Germline V lookup: CDR1 SEHNR, CDR2 FQNEAQ (reference sequence). This CDR3 comprises 14 residues. CDR3 region: CASSLSVGQETQYF. Written as DNA, the CDR3 is TGTGCCAGCAGCTTATCGGTCGGCCAAGAGACCCAGTACTTC.

V usage is TRBV20-1 and J usage is TRBJ1-1, with D possibly TRBD1 on 5 matching bases. Germline CDR1 and CDR2: DFQATT and SNEGSKA (reference sequence). The CDR3 is 11 amino acids. V dropped 6 bases and J dropped 1 base, with 6 bases sitting between them. The CDR3 DNA reads TGCAGTGCCACAGGGAACACTGAAGCTTTCTTT. This translates into CSATGNTEAFF.

V usage is TRBV12-3 or TRBV12-4 and J usage is TRBJ2-4; possible D gene TRBD2, 6 bases. V lost 5 bases to trimming and J lost 4 bases, with 12 bases between them. This CDR3 is 14 amino acids long. CDR3 sequence (DNA): TGTGCCAGCAGTGCGAGCGGGCCGAAAAACATTCAGTACTTC. This translates into CASSASGPKNIQYF.

The V and J genes are TRBV7-8 and TRBJ2-7; 7 bases map to TRBD2. Germline CDR1 is SGHVS and CDR2 is FQNEAQ. The J segment lost 5 bases and the V segment lost 3 bases, leaving 13 bases of the junction unmatched. The CDR3 has 16 residues. The CDR3 nucleotides are TGTGCCAGCAGCTTTAGCAGAGCGACTAGCCGCCACGAGCAGTACTTC. This translates into CASSFSRATSRHEQYF. The whole variable domain, remainder taken from reference TRBV7-8 and TRBJ2-7, is GAGVSQSPRYKVAKRGQDVALRCDPISGHVSLFWYQQALGQGPEFLTYFQNEAQLDKSGLPSDRFFAERPEGSVSTLKIQRTQQEDSAVYLCASSFSRATSRHEQYFGPGTRLTVT.

The V and J genes are TRBV2 and TRBJ2-5, with D maybe TRBD1 (6 bases). V was shortened by 6 bases and J by 9 bases, with 20 bases between the two germline ends. The germline CDR1 and CDR2 sequences are SNHLY and FYNNEI. The CDR3 has 14 residues. CDR3 residues: CASSPLGQGDAQYF. CDR3 coding DNA: TGTGCCAGCAGCCCCCTGGGACAAGGAGACGCCCAGTACTTC.

J is TRBJ2-1 and V is TRBV7-6, with TRBD2 matching 8 bases. CDR3 length: 16 residues. Germline trimming cut 0 bases from V and 6 bases from J; bases unmatched to any gene: 7. Germline CDR1 is SGHVS and CDR2 is FNYEAQ. The CDR3 protein is CASSLAQGLVGNEQFF. The CDR3 coding sequence is TGTGCCAGCAGCTTAGCTCAGGGACTAGTCGGCAATGAGCAGTTCTTC.

This clonotype was detected only a few times. Here the CDR3 reads CASSRGLAGGPPKNIQYF. The CDR3 DNA follows: TGTGCCAGCAGTCGCGGACTAGCGGGAGGTCCCCCGAAAAACATTCAGTACTTC. This chain links TRBV6-1 with TRBJ2-4; 14 nucleotides agree with TRBD2. The length of the CDR3 is 18 residues. Trimming took 5 bases from V and 4 from J; bases not matched to a gene: 10. Germline V gene sequence: CDR1 MNHNS, CDR2 SASEGT.

The CDR3: CAIGETPGLFQYF. DNA for the CDR3: TGTGCCATCGGGGAGACTCCAGGGCTTTTTCAGTACTTC. V gene TRBV10-3 combines with J gene TRBJ2-4; tentatively, D is TRBD1 or TRBD2 (5 bases each). In germline, CDR1 is ENHRY, CDR2 SYGVKD. The CDR3 runs to 13 residues. Trimming pared 8 bases from V and 11 bases from J, leaving 19 bases between.

The sample holds a few counts of this clonotype. The rearrangement uses TRBV9 and TRBJ1-6; TRBD1 aligns across 9 bases. This CDR3 comprises 15 residues. Trimming took 4 bases from V and 7 from J; bases not matched to a gene: 6. Germline assignment: CDR1 SGDLS and CDR2 YYNGEE. The CDR3 DNA sequence: TGTGCCAGCAGCACGCGACAGGGGGGAAATTCACCCCTCCACTTT. This translates into CASSTRQGGNSPLHF.

This clonotype was recorded once. The genes are TRBV6-1 and TRBJ2-3, with D perhaps matching TRBD1 (7 bases). Trimming left V 6 bases short and J 4 bases short, with 17 bases between. The CDR3 has 15 amino acids. Germline lookup yields CDR1 MNHNS and CDR2 SASEGT. CDR3 amino acids: CASSSQGGRADTQYF. DNA of the CDR3: TGTGCCAGCAGCTCCCAGGGGGGAAGGGCAGATACGCAGTATTTT.

This clonotype was observed a handful of times. The chain recombines TRBV6-5 with TRBJ2-7; 13 positions agree with TRBD2. There are 16 residues in the CDR3. The germline gives CDR1 MNHEY, CDR2 SVGAGI. Germline trimming cut 0 bases from V and 1 base from J; bases unmatched to any gene: 0. The CDR3 DNA reads as TGTGCCAGCAGTTACTCACTAGCGGGAGGGTCCTACGAGCAGTACTTC. Amino acids: CASSYSLAGGSYEQYF.

The chain employs TRBV5-1 and TRBJ2-3; D is undetermined. The germline gives CDR1 SGHRS, CDR2 YFSETQ. V shed 0 bases and J shed 4 bases, with 33 bases lying between them. This CDR3 spans 22 amino acids. DNA for the CDR3: TGCGCCAGCAGCTTGGCCGGTGACGCAGGACGTGCTAGGGCTAATAATCCAGATACGCAGTATTTT. Its protein product is CASSLAGDAGRARANNPDTQYF.

This clonotype was seen more than once but under ten times. The chain links TRBV3-1 to TRBJ2-5, with D possibly TRBD1 on 5 matching bases. The length of the CDR3 is 13 residues. Germline V gene sequence: CDR1 LGHDT, CDR2 YNNKEL (reference sequence). V lost 6 bases and J 1 base, leaving 9 bases between the germline ends. The CDR3 coding sequence is TGTGCCAGCAGGGCACAGGCCCAAGAGACCCAGTACTTC. Protein sequence: CASRAQAQETQYF.